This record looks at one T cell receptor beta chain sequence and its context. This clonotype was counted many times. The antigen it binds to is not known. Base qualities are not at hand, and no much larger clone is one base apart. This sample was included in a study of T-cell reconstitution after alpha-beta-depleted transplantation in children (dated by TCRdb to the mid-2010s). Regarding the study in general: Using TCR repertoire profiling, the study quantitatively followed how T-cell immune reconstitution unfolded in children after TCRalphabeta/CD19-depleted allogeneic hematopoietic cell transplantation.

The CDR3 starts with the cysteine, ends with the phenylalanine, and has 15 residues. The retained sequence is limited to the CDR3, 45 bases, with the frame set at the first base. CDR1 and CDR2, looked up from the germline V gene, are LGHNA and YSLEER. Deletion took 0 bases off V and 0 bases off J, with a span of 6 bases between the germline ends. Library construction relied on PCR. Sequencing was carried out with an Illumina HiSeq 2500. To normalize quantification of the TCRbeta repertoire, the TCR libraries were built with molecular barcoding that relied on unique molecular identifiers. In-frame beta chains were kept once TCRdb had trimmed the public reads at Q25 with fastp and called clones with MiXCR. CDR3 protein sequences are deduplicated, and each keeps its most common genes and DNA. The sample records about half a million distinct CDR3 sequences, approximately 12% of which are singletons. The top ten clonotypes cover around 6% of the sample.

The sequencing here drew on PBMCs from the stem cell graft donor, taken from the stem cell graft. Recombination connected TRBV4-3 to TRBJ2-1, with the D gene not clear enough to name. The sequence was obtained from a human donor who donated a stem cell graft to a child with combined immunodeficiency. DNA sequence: TGCGCCAGCAGCCAAGATTCCGTCTCCTACAATGAGCAGTTCTTC. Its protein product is CASSQDSVSYNEQFF.